This record concerns one T cell receptor beta chain sequence. The antigen it binds to is not known. Base qualities are not provided; no much larger clone lies one nucleotide away. This specimen comes from a study of graft-versus-host responses after intestinal transplantation (dated by TCRdb to about 2021). Turning to the overall study: The transplants that recipients received were multivisceral, liver-intestinal, or isolated intestinal. All recipients received anti-thymocyte globulin induction followed by maintenance tacrolimus and steroids for roughly three years. Samples from a few later patients were sequenced in-house on an Illumina MiSeq with MiXCR processing rather than by the commercial service. Bulk TCR-beta CDR3 sequencing was used to track graft-versus-host and host-versus-graft alloreactive T cell clones in the graft, circulation and bone marrow after intestinal transplantation. Alloreactive clones were identified by sequencing pre-transplant mixed lymphocyte reaction products and comparing them with unstimulated pre-transplant donor and recipient T cells. A peak of at least 4% donor T cells among recipient peripheral blood mononuclear cells was the definition used for donor T cell macrochimerism. The cohort enrolled approximately 24 intestinal transplant recipients, one of whom was a retransplant, and a few patients without pretransplant specimens were excluded. Paper-wide results and their limitations: The relatively low number and heterogeneity of intestinal transplant patients limited the conclusions. Patients with donor T cell macrochimerism had high GvH to HvG T cell clonal ratios in their allografts. GvH clones were detected in recipient bone marrow, and some appeared earlier in ileal mucosa or blood, consistent with an intestinal mucosal origin. Peak levels of circulating GvH clones were associated with declines in HvG clones early after transplant.

In the first month after transplant, blood samples were collected up to 4 times, and after that at least monthly when available. The library was produced with the immunoSEQ multiplex PCR assay. For most patients, genomic DNA was subjected to high-throughput TCR-beta CDR3 sequencing by Adaptive Biotechnologies. The original methods were these. Adaptive's ImmunoSEQ software supplied the TCR sequencing data for 15 to 20 patients, while MiXCR and VDJtools were used to process a few other patients. Because the origin of CDR3 nucleotide sequences shared between donor and recipient could not be assigned, those sequences were removed. To count as alloreactive, a clone needed at least 2-fold expansion over unstimulated cells and a minimum CFSE-low frequency of 0.002% (template counts) or 0.001% (read counts). Clones were considered mappable if detected in sequenced pre-transplant spleen, lymph node, or MLR CFSE-low populations of the donor or recipient. Cumulative frequency of alloreactive clones was calculated as a percentage of all sequences weighted by copy number. The immuneACCESS repertoire file appears here via TCRdb, limited to in-frame rearrangements. These files lack a portion of the clones; in checked studies, under half of the deficit traces to unresolved V genes, and the cause of the others is not known. V and J calls plus clone size are reproduced from that table; the DNA served to infer D and trimming. The sample data list around 20,000 clones, and around 90% of these were observed just once. The leading ten clones occupy 1.5% to 2% of the sample.

Reading from cysteine to phenylalanine, the CDR3 counts 17 amino acids. The kept DNA is CDR3 alone, 51 bases in frame from the first base. The germline V and J ends show losses of 3 bases and 5 bases respectively, and no gene match explains 11 bases of the junction. The germline V gene gives CDR1 as SGHTA and CDR2 as FQGTGA. This receptor was taken from a human patient who received an intestinal transplant, so some T cells may come from the graft donor. Sample: PBMCs, taken approximately 56 weeks after transplant. The rearranged chain carries TRBV7-3 and TRBJ2-3, with 10 central nucleotides matching TRBD2. This receptor has the CDR3 CASSFGSAGLALDTQYF. At the DNA level, the sequence is TGTGCCAGCAGCTTCGGGTCGGCGGGACTAGCGCTAGATACGCAGTATTTT.